This paragraph reports one TCR beta chain. The antigen is not known. The data stem from a study of CD8+ T cells in alopecia areata. Study-wide results and limits: It was observed that many expanded lesional clones persisted in scalp and blood during tofacitinib. Across lesional scalp, and particularly alopecia totalis/universalis, clonality surpassed that of normal scalp.

The treatment denotes: oral pan-JAK inhibitor, 5-10 mg twice daily. Peripheral blood and lesional scalp punch biopsies came from alopecia areata patients. Trimming shortened V by 0 bases and J by 4 bases, and 13 bases separated the two germline ends. Germline V gives CDR1 SGHNT, CDR2 YYREEE (reference sequence). The CDR3 runs to 16 residues. The sequencing template was cDNA reverse transcribed from extracted RNA. Clones were sequenced by immunoSEQ multiplex PCR, and TCRdb holds only the in-frame ones, with some missing. The sample shows fewer than 150,000 clones, roughly four fifths of them seen only once.

The sequence was obtained from a human donor with alopecia areata. The input for sequencing was CD8+ T cells sorted from blood, taken at week 4, from a patient treated with tofacitinib. V and J are TRBV5-4 and TRBJ2-2; weak D call: TRBD1 (6 bases). CDR3 amino acids: CASSLDGQMGTGELFF. The CDR3 DNA reads as TGTGCCAGCAGCTTGGACGGACAGATGGGCACCGGGGAGCTGTTTTTT.